A single sample gave rise to the 7 T cell receptor beta chains below, sequenced in a study of blood T cells in healthy people across ages. A J-beta primer mix and a sample-barcoded 5' primer were used in a second PCR of about 7 to 11 cycles. Each CDR3 protein is one row after TCRdb ran MiXCR on the 5' RACE reads. The table includes about 1.7 million distinct CDR3 sequences, 28% detected once. Input material: blood. Source of these receptors: a woman aged 25 to 39 in good health.

Comment on this clonotype: A much larger clone lies a single base off, so this may be a read error. The J gene is TRBJ2-5, the V gene TRBV6-5, with D possibly TRBD1 on 6 matching bases. The better agreement between TRBJ2-7 and the DNA end casts doubt on the J call. This CDR3 has 15 amino acids. CDR1 and CDR2 (germline): MNHEY, SVGAGI. The CDR3 is CASSCSGRTDYEQYF. DNA of the CDR3: TGTGCCAGCAGTTGCTCTGGACGGACAGACTACGAGCAGTACTTC.

This clonotype came up a few times. The chain has TRBV30 and TRBJ1-5, with TRBD1 identical over 7 bases. CDR3 size: 15 residues. Germline-derived CDR1 and CDR2 are GTSNPN and SVGIG (reference sequence). V dropped 1 base and J dropped 3; count of bases not matched to a gene: 6. The CDR3 region is CAWSAPGTDNQPQHF. CDR3 DNA sequence: TGTGCCTGGAGTGCCCCCGGGACAGACAATCAGCCCCAGCATTTT.

This clonotype was found a few times. CDR3 residues: CASSHGSPLHF. CDR3 DNA sequence: TGTGCCAGCAGTCACGGGTCACCCCTCCACTTT. This chain joins TRBV28 and TRBJ1-6; no clear D. Germline CDR1 is MDHEN and CDR2 is SYDVKM. V lost 5 bases and J lost 10, with 6 bases in between. The CDR3 consists of 11 residues.

The chain couples TRBV29-1 to TRBJ1-1; D gene uncertain. With 4 bases removed from V and 3 bases from J, the gap between germline ends came to 9 bases. Per germline, CDR1 SQVTM and CDR2 ANQGSEA. The CDR3 length is 12 residues. CDR3 DNA sequence: TGCAGCGTTGGGTGGGAGGACACTGAAGCTTTCTTT. It encodes CSVGWEDTEAFF.

The chain combines TRBV12-3 or TRBV12-4 with TRBJ2-1; 9 bases map to TRBD2. The CDR3 sequence is 16 residues long. The V and J ends lost 10 bases and 3 bases, in that order; junction bases with no gene match: 13. The CDR3 spells CATPRGGRGLYNEQFF. The CDR3, as DNA: TGTGCCACCCCAAGGGGCGGGAGGGGTCTCTACAATGAGCAGTTCTTC.

This clonotype has only a few counts. The chain employs TRBV7-8 and TRBJ2-1; D is perhaps TRBD1 (5 bases). The CDR3 is made up of 16 amino acids. V was trimmed by 4 bases and J by 5 bases, leaving 18 bases between them. Germline assignment: CDR1 SGHVS and CDR2 FQNEAQ. CDR3 loop: CASSYNSGPPNNEQFF. The CDR3 coding sequence is TGTGCCAGCAGCTACAACTCAGGGCCACCTAACAATGAGCAGTTCTTC.

This clonotype was observed at least ten times. The rearrangement uses TRBV5-1 and TRBJ2-4; 9 bases agree with TRBD1. The CDR3 sequence is 15 residues long. Trimming at V came to 4 bases and at J to 6 bases, leaving 8 bases not matched to a gene. CDR1 is SGHRS and CDR2 is YFSETQ in the germline V gene. CDR3 protein: CASSREQGAGNIQYF. The CDR3 region has the DNA TGCGCCAGCAGCCGAGAACAGGGGGCGGGAAACATTCAGTACTTC. The full variable domain, its missing parts supplied by reference TRBV5-1 and TRBJ2-4, is KAGVTQTPRYLIKTRGQQVTLSCSPISGHRSVSWYQQTPGQGLQFLFEYFSETQRNKGNFPGRFSGRQFSNSRSEMNVSTLELGDSALYLCASSREQGAGNIQYFGAGTRLSVL.